There are a few counts of the clone carrying this T cell receptor beta chain. What it recognizes is unknown. This sample is drawn from a study of blood T cells in healthy people across ages. Study-wide findings and caveats: While age rose, TCR beta diversity per million T cells dropped in a roughly linear way.

Using a J-beta primer mix together with a sample-barcoded 5' primer, a second PCR was run for roughly 6 to 11 cycles. Every individual sample yielded 2.5 million or more paired-end reads (each containing CDR3). TCRdb itself ran the 5' RACE reads through MiXCR, one entry per CDR3 protein. The sample records more than 650,000 distinct CDR3 sequences, about a fifth being singletons. The study drew donors from healthy Caucasian individuals in Russia aged roughly 6 to 100. A minimum of 7 million PBMCs was isolated per sample. The specimen sequenced was blood. The origin of this receptor is a man in his sixties or seventies in good health.

The CDR3 region has the DNA TGTGCCAGCCATGGGGACTCAAGCTCCTACGAGCAGTACGTC. Encoded protein: CASHGDSSSYEQYV. This chain uses TRBV2 with TRBJ2-7, with a weak D call TRBD2 (6 bases). This CDR3 is 14 amino acids long. Germline lookup yields CDR1 SNHLY and CDR2 FYNNEI. V was trimmed by 8 bases and J by 0 bases, leaving 14 bases between them.